Below are 32 T cell receptor beta chains sequenced from a single sample in a study of cytomegalovirus exposure and HLA in healthy donors. The PCR ran on 60 Vbeta and 13 Jbeta primers. This table comes from immunoSEQ multiplex PCR, and its TCRdb copy is limited to in-frame clones, with some not included. The sample has roughly 100,000 clones; approximately 80% are singletons. The sample was PBMCs. The origin of the receptors is a man between 60 and 75 years old in good health and CMV-seronegative.

The chain carries TRBV28 and TRBJ2-5, with 13 bases identical to TRBD2. This CDR3 has 15 amino acids. Looked up from germline, CDR1 is MDHEN and CDR2 is SYDVKM. V was pared by 4 bases and J by 6 bases, with 5 bases of the junction left unmatched. CDR3 region: CASSSTSGGVKTQYF. The CDR3 nucleotides read TGTGCCAGCAGTTCAACTAGCGGGGGGGTGAAGACCCAGTACTTC.

This chain connects TRBV18 to TRBJ1-6, with 7 nucleotides matching TRBD1. CDR1 is KGHSH and CDR2 is LQKENI in the germline V gene. V lost 1 base and J lost 5; bases outside the gene matches: 2. This CDR3 is built from 15 residues. The chain's CDR3 is CASSPQGTDNSPLHF. CDR3 in DNA: TGTGCCAGCTCACCACAAGGGACAGATAATTCACCCCTCCACTTT. The entire variable domain, with the rest obtained from reference TRBV18 and TRBJ1-6, is as follows: NAGVMQNPRHLVRRRGQEARLRCSPMKGHSHVYWYRQLPEEGLKFMVYLQKENIIDESGMPKERFSAEFPKEGPSILRIQQVVRGDSAAYFCASSPQGTDNSPLHFGNGTRLTVT.

The CDR3 loop reads CAWRDRGRRINQPQHF. The CDR3 bases are TGTGCCTGGAGGGACAGGGGCAGGAGGATCAATCAGCCCCAGCATTTT. This sequence joins TRBV30 and TRBJ1-5; 9 bases line up with TRBD1. After removal of 3 bases from V and 3 bases from J, the junction contained 9 bases not matched to a gene. The CDR3 consists of 16 residues. Germline CDR1 and CDR2: GTSNPN and SVGIG (reference sequence).

The V gene is TRBV6-5, the J gene TRBJ2-6; D unclear. V was clipped by 2 bases and J by 2 bases, with 4 bases between them. The CDR3 covers 14 residues. Per germline, CDR1 MNHEY and CDR2 SVGAGI. Here the CDR3 DNA reads TGTGCCAGCAGTTACGAGGCTGGGGCCAACGTCCTGACTTTC. Translated: CASSYEAGANVLTF.

The J gene is TRBJ1-3, the V gene TRBV27, with D perhaps TRBD1 (5 bases). CDR1 is MNHEY and CDR2 is SMNVEV in the germline V gene (reference sequence). This CDR3 is 13 amino acids long. Trimming removed 3 bases at V and 4 bases at J, with 7 bases between. The CDR3 DNA reads as TGTGCCAGCAGTTTGACAGAAGGAAACACCATATATTTT. The encoded protein is CASSLTEGNTIYF.

This clone has only a few counts. The genes are TRBV4-2 and TRBJ1-3, with TRBD1 identical over 9 bases. This CDR3 is built from 18 residues. Trimming cost V 0 bases and J 7 bases; bases outside gene matches: 13. Per germline, CDR1 LGHNA and CDR2 YNFKEQ. CDR3: CASSQETGRDRVRNTIYF. DNA for the CDR3: TGTGCCAGCAGCCAAGAAACTGGCAGGGACAGGGTGAGGAACACCATATATTTT.

This clone showed up just once. V is TRBV4-3 and J is TRBJ1-2; 9 bases match TRBD1. Germline V gene lookup returns CDR1 LGHNA and CDR2 YSLEER. The CDR3 spans 14 residues. J lost 4 bases, V lost 3 bases, and 3 bases had no gene match. In nucleotides, the CDR3 is TGCGCCAGCAGCCAGAAACAGGGGGCCTATGGCTACACCTTC. Protein sequence: CASSQKQGAYGYTF.

The J gene is TRBJ2-7, the V gene TRBV5-1; D is perhaps TRBD1 (5 bases). Germline V gives CDR1 SGHRS, CDR2 YFSETQ. This CDR3 spans 13 amino acids. V dropped 0 bases and J dropped 1 base, with 5 bases sitting between them. The CDR3 bases are TGCGCCAGCAGCTTGGCAGGGTCCTACGAGCAGTACGTC. Encoded protein: CASSLAGSYEQYV.

Details on this clone: The junction departs from germline at one end; a sequencing error may be responsible. This rearrangement joins TRBV5-1 to TRBJ2-5; a possible D gene is TRBD1 (6 bases). Germline V gives CDR1 SGHRS, CDR2 YFSETQ. There are 14 residues in the CDR3. Here the CDR3 DNA reads TGCGCCAGCAGCCGACAGGCTGCCCAAGGGACCCAGTACTTC. Encoded protein: CASSRQAAQGTQYF.

This clone was counted a single time. The chain links TRBV7-8 to TRBJ1-5; D possibly corresponds to TRBD1 (6 bases). From germline, CDR1 is SGHVS and CDR2 FQNEAQ. Trimming pared 1 base from V and 3 bases from J, leaving 10 bases between. This CDR3 has 15 residues. The DNA of the CDR3 is TGTGCCAGCAGCTTAGACTACAGGGACAATCAGCCCCAGCATTTT. Amino acid sequence: CASSLDYRDNQPQHF.

The V and J genes are TRBV19 and TRBJ1-5, with D possibly TRBD1 on 6 matching bases. Trimming cost V 0 bases and J 9 bases, with 9 bases left between them. The CDR3 is made up of 13 amino acids. Per the germline V gene, CDR1 is LNHDA and CDR2 is SQIVND (reference sequence). CDR3 loop: CASSIDGRGPQHF. CDR3 nucleotide sequence: TGTGCCAGTAGTATAGATGGCAGGGGGCCCCAGCATTTT.

The V gene is TRBV19, the J gene TRBJ1-5, with a possible D match to TRBD1 (5 bases). Trimming took off 3 bases at V and 4 bases at J, with 16 bases between the two ends. The CDR3 spans 16 residues. Looked up from germline, CDR1 is LNHDA and CDR2 is SQIVND (reference sequence). CDR3 region: CASSILGGSENQPQHF. For the CDR3, the DNA is TGTGCCAGTAGTATTCTCGGGGGGTCGGAGAATCAGCCCCAGCATTTT.

The CDR3 sequence: CASGTGESGNTIYF. CDR3 sequence (DNA): TGCGCCAGCGGGACTGGGGAGTCTGGAAACACCATATATTTT. The chain is built from TRBV5-1 and TRBJ1-3; a weak D match, TRBD1 (5 bases). This CDR3 has 14 residues. V lost 7 bases to trimming and J lost 1 base, with 12 bases between them. CDR1 and CDR2 (germline): SGHRS, YFSETQ.

This chain uses TRBV11-2 with TRBJ2-7; TRBD2 aligns across 9 bases. The CDR3 consists of 17 residues. V lost 1 base to trimming and J lost 0 bases; unmatched junction nucleotides: 7. The germline gives CDR1 SGHAT, CDR2 FQNNGV. The CDR3 DNA sequence: TGTGCCAGCAGCTTAGGGGGCAGCGGGGGGACCTCCTACGAGCAGTACTTC. This encodes CASSLGGSGGTSYEQYF.

The V and J genes are TRBV7-8 and TRBJ2-7, with D possibly TRBD2 on 7 matching bases. Between the trimmed V and J ends, which lost 5 bases and 2 bases, there was a span of 13 bases. Germline V CDR1 and CDR2: SGHVS, FQNEAQ. The CDR3 runs to 14 residues. The CDR3 region is CASSPKGGPYEQYV. CDR3 nucleotide sequence: TGTGCCAGCAGCCCGAAGGGGGGGCCCTACGAGCAGTACGTC.

This rearrangement joins TRBV27 to TRBJ1-2; D gene ambiguous. Germline V CDR1 and CDR2: MNHEY, SMNVEV (reference sequence). This CDR3 is built from 14 residues. Trimming left V 2 bases short and J 6 bases short, with 13 bases between. CDR3 loop: CASSLGRGMDGYTF. The CDR3 DNA is TGTGCCAGCAGTTTAGGTCGGGGAATGGATGGCTACACCTTC.

This clone came up a few times. The CDR3 loop is CASSQHRYSGETQYF. CDR3 sequence (DNA): TGCGCCAGCAGCCAACACAGGTATTCGGGAGAGACCCAGTACTTC. The V and J genes are TRBV4-3 and TRBJ2-5; maybe TRBD1 (5 bases). This CDR3 region has 15 residues. V was trimmed by 2 bases and J by 4 bases, leaving 14 bases between them. CDR1 and CDR2 from the germline V gene are LGHNA and YSLEER.

This clone came up once. This sequence joins TRBV19 and TRBJ1-5; TRBD1 agrees at 8 bases. V shed 2 bases and J 6 bases; nucleotides not matched to a gene: 9. Looked up from germline, CDR1 is LNHDA and CDR2 is SQIVND (reference sequence). This CDR3 comprises 16 residues. Written as DNA, the CDR3 is TGTGCCAGTAGTATAATGACACAGGGGGTCGGTCAGCCCCAGCATTTT. Its protein is CASSIMTQGVGQPQHF. Complete variable domain (other parts from reference TRBV19 and TRBJ1-5): DGGITQSPKYLFRKEGQNVTLSCEQNLNHDAMYWYRQDPGQGLRLIYYSQIVNDFQKGDIAEGYSVSREKKESFPLTVTSAQKNPTAFYLCASSIMTQGVGQPQHFGDGTRLSIL.

Of note for this clone: Distinct nucleotide sequences in the sample also encode this CDR3. The rearrangement uses TRBV7-2 and TRBJ1-3, with TRBD1 as a possible D gene (5 bases). Germline lookup yields CDR1 SGHTA and CDR2 FQGNSA. The CDR3 spans 14 residues. The V gene lost 5 bases and the J gene lost 0 bases, with 8 bases spanning the gap. DNA of the CDR3: TGTGCCAGCAGCATCCAGGGCTCTGGAAACACCATATATTTT. It codes for CASSIQGSGNTIYF.

J is TRBJ2-1 and V is TRBV11-1; 7 bases fit TRBD2. V lost 3 bases to trimming and J lost 3 bases; unmatched junction nucleotides: 2. From germline, CDR1 is SGHAT and CDR2 FQDESV (reference sequence). This CDR3 has 14 residues. This CDR3 reads CASSLSGDYNEQFF. The CDR3 region has the DNA TGTGCCAGCAGCTTGAGCGGGGACTACAATGAGCAGTTCTTC.

This chain connects TRBV6-1 to TRBJ1-3; 9 bases are shared with TRBD1. Germline V gene lookup returns CDR1 MNHNS and CDR2 SASEGT. With V trimmed by 11 bases and J by 9 bases, 11 bases remained unmatched. The CDR3 is 13 amino acids. The CDR3 spells CAGGRTGASTIYF. The CDR3 coding sequence is TGTGCCGGGGGAAGGACAGGGGCTAGCACCATATATTTT.

Worth noting for this clone: The junction does not match germline at one end; this may be a read error. Other DNA sequences in this sample translate to the same CDR3. The chain is built from TRBV6-1 and TRBJ2-1; D unresolved. Germline-derived CDR1 and CDR2 are MNHNS and SASEGT. CDR3 size: 13 residues. The CDR3 DNA reads as TGTGCCAGCAGTCTCCGGCCTAGGAATGAACAGTTCTTC. It specifies CASSLRPRNEQFF.

The chain is built from TRBV7-9 and TRBJ2-6; 8 nucleotides align to TRBD1. V trimming: 5 bases; J trimming: 0 bases; junction bases outside the gene matches: 6. This CDR3 comprises 17 residues. Germline CDR1 and CDR2: SEHNR and FQNEAQ (reference sequence). CDR3 nucleotide sequence: TGTGCCAGCAGCGTCCGGGACAGGTCCTCTGGGGCCAACGTCCTGACTTTC. Encoded protein: CASSVRDRSSGANVLTF.

The chain carries TRBV20-1 and TRBJ2-1; 8 bases align to TRBD2. Germline V gene sequence: CDR1 DFQATT, CDR2 SNEGSKA (reference sequence). V shed 8 bases, J shed 7 bases, and the junction held 4 bases outside the gene matches. The CDR3 contains 11 residues. The CDR3 sequence is CSFGGANEQFF. The CDR3 DNA reads TGCAGTTTCGGGGGGGCAAATGAGCAGTTCTTC.

The J gene is TRBJ1-5, the V gene TRBV5-6; TRBD1 matches at 9 bases. J gave up 3 bases and V 3 bases, and 7 bases lay outside the gene matches. The V gene's germline CDR1 is SGHDT and CDR2 YYEEEE. The CDR3 length is 16 residues. CDR3 sequence (DNA): TGTGCCAGCAGCTCGGATGGGGACAGGGACAATCAGCCCCAGCATTTT. This translates into CASSSDGDRDNQPQHF.

The chain has TRBV6-1 and TRBJ2-3; D perhaps matches TRBD2 (5 bases). Trimming shortened V by 4 bases and J by 6 bases, and 14 bases separated the two germline ends. The CDR3 has 14 residues. The germline CDR1 and CDR2 sequences are MNHNS and SASEGT. CDR3 sequence (DNA): TGTGCCAGCAGTGCGGGCCCTGGAGGCGATACGCAGTATTTT. Translating it yields CASSAGPGGDTQYF.

The genes are TRBV9 and TRBJ1-2; D possibly corresponds to TRBD1 (5 bases). The germline V gene encodes CDR1 SGDLS and CDR2 YYNGEE. The CDR3 length is 16 residues. V lost 4 bases and J lost 7, with 23 bases in between. In nucleotides, the CDR3 is TGTGCCAGCAGCCTGCGGGAGGCGGGGGGTTTTGGTGGCTACACCTTC. As protein: CASSLREAGGFGGYTF.

This clone was observed a few times. The rearrangement uses TRBV5-6 and TRBJ1-3; no definite D call. This CDR3 is built from 16 residues. V was cut by 3 bases and J by 0 bases, with 13 bases left in between. CDR1 and CDR2 from the germline V gene are SGHDT and YYEEEE. Here the CDR3 DNA reads TGTGCCAGCAGCTCCTTCGGTCTAAACTCTGGAAACACCATATATTTT. It codes for CASSSFGLNSGNTIYF.

The chain carries TRBV6-6 and TRBJ2-2; 10 bases are shared with TRBD2. The CDR3 has 16 residues. CDR1 and CDR2 (germline): MNHNY, SVGAGI (reference sequence). V lost 6 bases to trimming and J lost 4 bases; unmatched junction nucleotides: 8. The CDR3 DNA is TGTGCCAGCAGCCCACCTAGCGGGGGAGGCACCGGGGAGCTGTTTTTT. Residues: CASSPPSGGGTGELFF.

The chain is built from TRBV5-1 and TRBJ2-1; tentatively, D is TRBD2 (6 bases). The V gene's germline CDR1 is SGHRS and CDR2 YFSETQ. This CDR3 has 16 residues. Trimming removed 5 bases at V and 0 bases at J, with 15 bases between. The CDR3 spells CASSFGTGSSYNEQFF. Written as DNA, the CDR3 is TGCGCCAGCAGTTTTGGGACTGGGAGCTCCTACAATGAGCAGTTCTTC.

In this sample, this clone turned up a few times. The CDR3 region is CASSPRDLYNSPLHF. The CDR3 DNA sequence: TGCGCCAGCAGCCCCCGGGATCTCTATAATTCACCCCTCCACTTT. The chain couples TRBV4-1 to TRBJ1-6; D gene uncertain. Between the trimmed V and J ends, which lost 4 bases and 3 bases, there was a span of 10 bases. The CDR3 spans 15 residues. The germline V gene encodes CDR1 MGHRA and CDR2 YSYEKL.

The chain joins TRBV5-4 to TRBJ1-3; TRBD1 matches 8 bases. This CDR3 region has 17 residues. Losses at the gene ends were 3 bases for V and 4 bases for J; bases not matched to a gene: 12. Per germline, CDR1 SGHNT and CDR2 YYREEE (reference sequence). The CDR3 DNA is TGTGCCAGCAGCTCGGACAGGGAGAACAGGCGCGGAAACACCATATATTTT. Translating it yields CASSSDRENRRGNTIYF.